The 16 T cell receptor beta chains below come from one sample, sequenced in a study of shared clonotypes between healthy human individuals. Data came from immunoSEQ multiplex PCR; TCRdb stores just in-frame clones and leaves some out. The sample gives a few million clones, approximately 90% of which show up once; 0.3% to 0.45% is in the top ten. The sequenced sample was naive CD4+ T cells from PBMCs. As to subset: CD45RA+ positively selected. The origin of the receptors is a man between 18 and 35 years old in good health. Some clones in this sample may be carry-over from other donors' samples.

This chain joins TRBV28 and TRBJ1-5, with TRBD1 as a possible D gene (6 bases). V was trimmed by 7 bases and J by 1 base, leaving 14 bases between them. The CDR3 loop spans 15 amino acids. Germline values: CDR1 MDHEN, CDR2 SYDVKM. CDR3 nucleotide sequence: TGTGCCAGCATCAGGGGAGGGGACAGCAATCAGCCCCAGCATTTT. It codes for CASIRGGDSNQPQHF.

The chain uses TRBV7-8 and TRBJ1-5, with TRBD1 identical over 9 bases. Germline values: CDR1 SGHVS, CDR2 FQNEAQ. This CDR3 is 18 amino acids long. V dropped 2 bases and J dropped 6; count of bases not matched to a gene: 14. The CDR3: CASSLRGQGRNAAQPQHF. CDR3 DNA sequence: TGTGCCAGCAGCTTAAGGGGACAGGGAAGAAACGCGGCTCAGCCCCAGCATTTT.

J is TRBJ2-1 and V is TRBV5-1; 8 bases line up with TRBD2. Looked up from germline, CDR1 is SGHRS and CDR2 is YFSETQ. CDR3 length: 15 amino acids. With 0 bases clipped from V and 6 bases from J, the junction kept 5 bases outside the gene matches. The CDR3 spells CASSLVAGGTNEQFF. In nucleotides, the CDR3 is TGCGCCAGCAGCTTGGTTGCGGGAGGTACCAATGAGCAGTTCTTC.

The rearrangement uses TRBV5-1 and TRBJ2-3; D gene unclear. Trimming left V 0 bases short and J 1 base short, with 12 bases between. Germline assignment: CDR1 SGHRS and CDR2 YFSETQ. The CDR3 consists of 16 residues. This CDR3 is CASSLEPGRGTDTQYF. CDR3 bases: TGCGCCAGCAGCTTGGAACCGGGCCGTGGCACAGATACGCAGTATTTT.

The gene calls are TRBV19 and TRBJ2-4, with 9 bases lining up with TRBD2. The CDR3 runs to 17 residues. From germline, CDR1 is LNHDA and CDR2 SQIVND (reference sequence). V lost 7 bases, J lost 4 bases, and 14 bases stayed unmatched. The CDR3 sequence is CASNSGAAGGKKNIQYF. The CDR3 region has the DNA TGTGCCAGTAACAGTGGTGCGGCGGGAGGGAAAAAAAACATTCAGTACTTC. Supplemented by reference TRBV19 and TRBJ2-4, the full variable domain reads DGGITQSPKYLFRKEGQNVTLSCEQNLNHDAMYWYRQDPGQGLRLIYYSQIVNDFQKGDIAEGYSVSREKKESFPLTVTSAQKNPTAFYLCASNSGAAGGKKNIQYFGAGTRLSVL.

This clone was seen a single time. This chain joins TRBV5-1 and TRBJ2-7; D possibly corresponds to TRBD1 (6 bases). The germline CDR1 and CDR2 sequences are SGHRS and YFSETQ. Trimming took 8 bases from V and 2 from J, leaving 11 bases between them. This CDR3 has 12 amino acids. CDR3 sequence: CASHRVPYEQYF. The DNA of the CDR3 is TGCGCCAGTCACAGGGTCCCCTACGAGCAGTACTTC.

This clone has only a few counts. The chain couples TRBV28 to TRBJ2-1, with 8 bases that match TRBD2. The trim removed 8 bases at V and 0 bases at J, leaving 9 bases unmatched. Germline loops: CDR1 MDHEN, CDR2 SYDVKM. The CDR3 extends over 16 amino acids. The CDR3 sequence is CASASAAGGSYNEQFF. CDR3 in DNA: TGTGCCAGCGCATCCGCGGCGGGAGGCTCCTACAATGAGCAGTTCTTC.

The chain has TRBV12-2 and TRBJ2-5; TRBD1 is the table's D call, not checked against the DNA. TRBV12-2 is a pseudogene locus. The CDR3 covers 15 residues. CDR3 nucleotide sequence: TGTGCAAGTCGCTTAGTGTGGACAGCCCAAGAGACCCAGTACTTC. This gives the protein CASRLVWTAQETQYF.

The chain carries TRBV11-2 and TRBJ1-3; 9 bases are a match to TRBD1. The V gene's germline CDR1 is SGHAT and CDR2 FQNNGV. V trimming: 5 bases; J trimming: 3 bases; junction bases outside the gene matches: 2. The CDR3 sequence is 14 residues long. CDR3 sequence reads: CASSGTGFGNTIYF. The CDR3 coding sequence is TGTGCCAGCAGCGGGACAGGGTTTGGAAACACCATATATTTT.

DNA for the CDR3: TGTGCCAGTAATAGACAGGGTACAGATACGCAGTATTTT. This codes for CASNRQGTDTQYF. The genes are TRBV19 and TRBJ2-3, with 7 bases that match TRBD1. Losses at the gene ends were 7 bases for V and 3 bases for J; bases not matched to a gene: 4. The CDR3 is made up of 13 amino acids. Germline CDR1 and CDR2: LNHDA and SQIVND (reference sequence).

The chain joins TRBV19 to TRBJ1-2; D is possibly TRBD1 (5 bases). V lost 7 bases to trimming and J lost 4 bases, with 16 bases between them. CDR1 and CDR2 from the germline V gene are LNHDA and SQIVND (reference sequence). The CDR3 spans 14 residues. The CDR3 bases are TGTGCCAGTACTCTGGCTGGGGGGACCTATGGCTACACCTTC. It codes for CASTLAGGTYGYTF.

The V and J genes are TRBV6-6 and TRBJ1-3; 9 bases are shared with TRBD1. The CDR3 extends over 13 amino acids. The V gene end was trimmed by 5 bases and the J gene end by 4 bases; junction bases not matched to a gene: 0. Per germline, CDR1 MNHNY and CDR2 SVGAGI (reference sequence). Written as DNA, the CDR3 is TGTGCCAGCAGTGACAGGGGGGGAAACACCATATATTTT. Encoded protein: CASSDRGGNTIYF.

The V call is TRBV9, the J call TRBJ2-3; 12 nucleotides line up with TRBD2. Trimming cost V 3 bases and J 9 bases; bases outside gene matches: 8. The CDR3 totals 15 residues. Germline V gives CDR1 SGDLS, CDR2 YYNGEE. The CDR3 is CASSATSGGVGTQYF. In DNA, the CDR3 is TGTGCCAGCAGCGCGACTAGCGGGGGAGTAGGCACGCAGTATTTT.

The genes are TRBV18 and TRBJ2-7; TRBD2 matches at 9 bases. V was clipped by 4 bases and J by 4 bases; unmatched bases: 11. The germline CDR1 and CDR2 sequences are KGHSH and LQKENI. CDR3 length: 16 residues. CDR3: CASSLPLGSGSYEQYF. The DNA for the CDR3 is TGTGCCAGCTCACTCCCTTTGGGTAGCGGGAGTTACGAGCAGTACTTC.

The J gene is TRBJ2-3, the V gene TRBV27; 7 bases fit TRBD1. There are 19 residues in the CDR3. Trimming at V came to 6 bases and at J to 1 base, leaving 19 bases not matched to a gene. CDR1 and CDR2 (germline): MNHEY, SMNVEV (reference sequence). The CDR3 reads CASRPTQDRARWRTDTQYF. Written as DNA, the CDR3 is TGTGCCAGCAGACCGACACAAGACAGGGCGCGGTGGCGCACAGATACGCAGTATTTT.

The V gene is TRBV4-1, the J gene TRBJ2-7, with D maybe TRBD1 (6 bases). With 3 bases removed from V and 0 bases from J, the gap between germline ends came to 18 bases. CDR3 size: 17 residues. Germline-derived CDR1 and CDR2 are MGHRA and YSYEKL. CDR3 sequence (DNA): TGCGCCAGCAGCCAGAACACACGGACAGTCCTCTCCTACGAGCAGTACTTC. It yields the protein CASSQNTRTVLSYEQYF.